Listed here are 26 T cell receptor beta chains from one sample, sequenced in a study of blood T cell repertoires in COVID-19. The method was immunoSEQ multiplex PCR; TCRdb's version includes in-frame clones alone and lacks a portion of them. In the table there are about 170,000 clones, about 85% of which are singletons. The specimen was peripheral blood. Receptors were obtained from a man aged 55-75 years who had recovered from COVID-19.

The gene calls are TRBV6-1 and TRBJ1-3, with TRBD1 as a possible D gene (5 bases). V lost 2 bases, J lost 0 bases, and 11 bases lay in between. Germline V gene sequence: CDR1 MNHNS, CDR2 SASEGT. CDR3 length: 16 residues. The CDR3 loop reads CASSEQGPNSGNTIYF. The DNA of the CDR3 is TGTGCCAGCAGTGAACAGGGCCCTAACTCTGGAAACACCATATATTTT.

The chain joins TRBV11-1 to TRBJ2-5; weak D call: TRBD2 (5 bases). Between the trimmed V and J ends, which lost 8 bases and 7 bases, there was a span of 14 bases. CDR1 is SGHAT and CDR2 is FQDESV in the germline V gene (reference sequence). The CDR3 contains 12 residues. In DNA form, the CDR3 reads TGTGCCAGCTCGCAGAGGGATTTGACCCAGTACTTC. Amino acid sequence: CASSQRDLTQYF.

The J gene is TRBJ2-5, the V gene TRBV7-2; D is ambiguous. Trimming took off 5 bases at V and 2 bases at J, with 12 bases between the two ends. The V gene's germline CDR1 is SGHTA and CDR2 FQGNSA. The CDR3 loop spans 14 amino acids. CDR3 nucleotide sequence: TGTGCCAGCAGCATGGGCCCATATCAAGAGACCCAGTACTTC. Translated: CASSMGPYQETQYF.

In this sample, this clone turned up once. Other DNA sequences within the sample encode an identical CDR3. This chain connects TRBV5-4 to TRBJ1-2; 8 bases match TRBD1. The CDR3 runs to 14 residues. The trim removed 5 bases at V and 6 bases at J, leaving 9 bases unmatched. Germline V gives CDR1 SGHNT, CDR2 YYREEE (reference sequence). In nucleotides, the CDR3 is TGTGCCAGCAGTTGGCAGGACAGGGAACATGGCTACACCTTC. It encodes CASSWQDREHGYTF.

This chain connects TRBV6-6 to TRBJ1-1; 10 nucleotides agree with TRBD1. Losses at the gene ends were 10 bases for V and 8 bases for J; bases not matched to a gene: 16. Germline V gives CDR1 MNHNY, CDR2 SVGAGI (reference sequence). The CDR3 runs to 15 residues. The CDR3 sequence: CAIGRGTGEVGEAFF. CDR3 in DNA: TGTGCCATAGGGAGAGGGACAGGGGAGGTTGGGGAAGCTTTCTTT.

V and J are TRBV12-5 and TRBJ1-5; 12 nucleotides agree with TRBD1. The V segment lost 4 bases and the J segment 1 base; nucleotides outside the gene matches: 2. This CDR3 spans 16 amino acids. CDR1 and CDR2 from the germline V gene are LGHNT and FRNRAP. CDR3 in DNA: TGTGCTAGTGGTTCGGGACAGGGGGCGAGCAATCAGCCCCAGCATTTT. Protein sequence: CASGSGQGASNQPQHF. Full variable domain (remainder filled in from reference TRBV12-5 and TRBJ1-5): DARVTQTPRHKVTEMGQEVTMRCQPILGHNTVFWYRQTMMQGLELLAYFRNRAPLDDSGMPKDRFSAEMPDATLATLKIQPSEPRDSAVYFCASGSGQGASNQPQHFGDGTRLSIL.

J is TRBJ2-1 and V is TRBV6-6; 8 bases map to TRBD2. The V and J ends lost 4 bases and 8 bases, in that order; junction bases with no gene match: 10. This CDR3 is built from 15 residues. Germline-derived CDR1 and CDR2 are MNHNY and SVGAGI (reference sequence). The CDR3 DNA reads TGTGCCAGCAGTTTTGGGACTAGGGCGTACGATGAGCAGTTCTTC. Amino acid sequence: CASSFGTRAYDEQFF.

This chain's CDR3 is CAWKGWGLVTDTQYF. The CDR3 coding sequence is TGTGCCTGGAAGGGCTGGGGACTTGTCACAGATACGCAGTATTTT. The rearrangement links TRBV30 to TRBJ2-3, with a tentative D call TRBD2 (6 bases). The CDR3 has 15 residues. V lost 4 bases, J lost 2 bases, and 16 bases lay in between. Germline V gene lookup returns CDR1 GTSNPN and CDR2 SVGIG (reference sequence).

This sequence joins TRBV6-6 and TRBJ2-3, with D perhaps TRBD1 (5 bases). V was pared by 0 bases and J by 3 bases, with 13 bases between. Germline-derived CDR1 and CDR2 are MNHNY and SVGAGI (reference sequence). This CDR3 has 16 amino acids. The CDR3 DNA reads TGTGCCAGCAGTTACTCGTTCAGGGTTGGGACAGATACGCAGTATTTT. Its translation: CASSYSFRVGTDTQYF.

This chain links TRBV7-2 with TRBJ2-7; 8 nucleotides agree with TRBD2. Trimming removed 4 bases from V and 4 bases from J; junction bases left unmatched: 9. CDR3 length: 15 amino acids. CDR1 is SGHTA and CDR2 is FQGNSA in the germline V gene. For the CDR3, the DNA is TGTGCCAGCAGCTCCGCGGGGGGCATGGGGTACGAGCAGTACTTC. Translating gives CASSSAGGMGYEQYF. The full variable domain, with the rest looked up from reference TRBV7-2 and TRBJ2-7, is GAGVSQSPSNKVTEKGKDVELRCDPISGHTALYWYRQSLGQGLEFLIYFQGNSAPDKSGLPSDRFSAERTGGSVSTLTIQRTQQEDSAVYLCASSSAGGMGYEQYFGPGTRLTVT.

The chain has TRBV3-1 (or the pseudogene TRBV3-2) and TRBJ2-7, with a weak D call TRBD1 (6 bases). The CDR3 consists of 12 residues. The V gene lost 5 bases and the J gene lost 4 bases, with 9 bases spanning the gap. From germline, CDR1 is LGHDT and CDR2 YNNKEL (reference sequence). Here the CDR3 reads CASSIDRYEQYF. In DNA, the CDR3 is TGTGCCAGCAGCATCGACAGGTACGAGCAGTACTTC.

This clone was detected a few times. In DNA form, the CDR3 reads TGTGCCTGGAGAAAGGACAGAATCTCTGGAAACACCATATATTTT. Encoded protein: CAWRKDRISGNTIYF. This sequence joins TRBV30 and TRBJ1-3, with D perhaps matching TRBD1 (6 bases). Germline CDR1 and CDR2: GTSNPN and SVGIG (reference sequence). Trimming removed 3 bases from V and 0 bases from J, with 12 bases in between. This CDR3 has 15 residues.

This clone was seen only a few times. The V gene is TRBV18, the J gene TRBJ1-5; 9 bases map to TRBD1. CDR1 and CDR2 (germline): KGHSH, LQKENI. There are 15 residues in the CDR3. With 3 bases clipped from V and 6 bases from J, the junction kept 6 bases outside the gene matches. In nucleotides, the CDR3 is TGTGCCAGCTCACCGGGGACAGGGCAGGGTCAGCCCCAGCATTTT. Amino acid sequence: CASSPGTGQGQPQHF.

The gene calls are TRBV11-2 and TRBJ1-2, with 8 bases identical to TRBD1. V was pared by 5 bases and J by 2 bases, with 7 bases of the junction left unmatched. This CDR3 has 15 residues. CDR1 and CDR2 from the germline V gene are SGHAT and FQNNGV. The CDR3 DNA reads TGTGCCAGCAGCACCGGGACAGGCAGGAACTATGGCTACACCTTC. Residues: CASSTGTGRNYGYTF.

J is TRBJ2-1 and V is TRBV11-2; 7 bases align to TRBD1. The germline V gene has CDR1 SGHAT and CDR2 FQNNGV. The CDR3 has 13 amino acids. V lost 4 bases and J lost 8; bases outside the gene matches: 5. The CDR3 here is CASSSTGAHEQFF. The CDR3 bases are TGTGCCAGCAGCTCAACAGGGGCCCATGAGCAGTTCTTC. Complete variable domain (other parts from reference TRBV11-2 and TRBJ2-1): EAGVAQSPRYKIIEKRQSVAFWCNPISGHATLYWYQQILGQGPKLLIQFQNNGVVDDSQLPKDRFSAERLKGVDSTLKIQPAKLEDSAVYLCASSSTGAHEQFFGPGTRLTVL.

The rearrangement uses TRBV3-1 (or the pseudogene TRBV3-2) and TRBJ1-6; 7 nucleotides match TRBD1. V lost 3 bases and J lost 0; bases outside the gene matches: 5. This CDR3 spans 17 amino acids. Germline values: CDR1 LGHDT, CDR2 YNNKEL (reference sequence). Here the CDR3 DNA reads TGTGCCAGCAGCCAGAGGGGGCCGAGCTCCTATAATTCACCCCTCCACTTT. It yields the protein CASSQRGPSSYNSPLHF.

This chain joins TRBV19 and TRBJ2-7; the match to TRBD1 covers 7 bases. The trim removed 4 bases at V and 2 bases at J, leaving 5 bases unmatched. From germline, CDR1 is LNHDA and CDR2 SQIVND (reference sequence). The CDR3 runs to 14 residues. The DNA of the CDR3 is TGTGCCAGTAGTAGTGGGACAGAGACCTACGAGCAGTACTTC. Protein sequence: CASSSGTETYEQYF.

In this sample, this clone turned up a few times. This sequence joins TRBV24-1 and TRBJ2-2; D unclear. The V end was cut by 3 bases, the J end by 2 bases, with 9 bases between. Germline V gives CDR1 KGHDR, CDR2 SFDVKD. CDR3 length: 15 residues. CDR3 sequence reads: CATSDGQLNTGELFF. The DNA of the CDR3 is TGTGCCACCAGTGATGGGCAGCTAAACACCGGGGAGCTGTTTTTT.

This sequence joins TRBV9 and TRBJ1-1, with D uncertain. The CDR3 extends over 15 amino acids. Trimming removed 0 bases from V and 1 base from J, with 10 bases in between. The germline V gene encodes CDR1 SGDLS and CDR2 YYNGEE. The CDR3 DNA reads TGTGCCAGCAGCGTAGGCCTCAGACAGAACACTGAAGCTTTCTTT. This translates into CASSVGLRQNTEAFF.

In the case of this clone: The junction does not match germline at one end; this may be a read error. V usage is TRBV6-1 and J usage is TRBJ1-6; D gene uncertain. The CDR3 consists of 15 residues. The germline gives CDR1 MNHNS, CDR2 SASEGT. CDR3: CASREDGSQNSPLHF. The CDR3 DNA reads as TGTGCCAGCAGGGAAGACGGGAGTCAAAATTCACCCCTCCACTTT.

V and J are TRBV11-3 and TRBJ1-5; D remains ambiguous. The germline gives CDR1 SGHNT, CDR2 YENEEA. This CDR3 spans 17 amino acids. Between the trimmed V and J ends, which lost 3 bases and 3 bases, there was a span of 18 bases. The CDR3: CASSFSKRASNNQPQHF. DNA of the CDR3: TGTGCCAGCAGCTTTTCGAAGAGGGCTTCGAACAATCAGCCCCAGCATTTT.

The chain joins TRBV28 to TRBJ1-2, with a weak D call TRBD1 (5 bases). In germline, CDR1 is MDHEN, CDR2 SYDVKM. The CDR3 has 15 residues. With 1 base removed from V and 4 bases from J, the gap between germline ends came to 13 bases. DNA for the CDR3: TGTGCCAGCAGTTTATCGGGCGGGGCAGGCTATGGCTACACCTTC. Amino acid sequence: CASSLSGGAGYGYTF.

This clone was seen just once. The rearrangement joins TRBV9 to TRBJ2-1, with 8 positions matching TRBD2. V was clipped by 0 bases and J by 2 bases; unmatched bases: 1. The CDR3 runs 15 residues. Per germline, CDR1 SGDLS and CDR2 YYNGEE. The CDR3 nucleotides are TGTGCCAGCAGCGTAGAGGGACTAGCCTACAATGAGCAGTTCTTC. Translation gives CASSVEGLAYNEQFF.

To note about this clone: Mismatch with germline at one junction end may stem from a read error. The J gene is TRBJ2-7, the V gene TRBV7-9; D uncertain. Germline V lookup: CDR1 SEHNR, CDR2 FQNEAQ (reference sequence). The CDR3 contains 13 residues. This CDR3 is CASSFSFSYGQYF. In nucleotides, the CDR3 is TGTGCCAGCAGCTTCTCATTCTCCTACGGGCAGTACTTC.

The gene calls are TRBV6-5 and TRBJ1-3; maybe TRBD1 (5 bases). From germline, CDR1 is MNHEY and CDR2 SVGAGI. Between the trimmed V and J ends, which lost 4 bases and 2 bases, there was a span of 15 bases. The CDR3 consists of 16 residues. CDR3 amino acids: CASSSTAGPPGNTIYF. The CDR3 region has the DNA TGTGCCAGCAGTTCCACCGCAGGGCCCCCTGGAAACACCATATATTTT.

The sample holds one count of this clone. This CDR3 is CASSFSSGGAREQFF. Written as DNA, the CDR3 is TGTGCCAGCAGCTTCAGTAGCGGGGGGGCCAGGGAGCAGTTCTTC. The chain is built from TRBV11-3 and TRBJ2-1; 11 bases line up with TRBD2. J lost 10 bases, V lost 3 bases, and 8 bases had no gene match. From germline, CDR1 is SGHNT and CDR2 YENEEA. This CDR3 region has 15 residues. The complete variable domain, with remaining parts taken from reference TRBV11-3 and TRBJ2-1, reads EAGVVQSPRYKIIEKKQPVAFWCNPISGHNTLYWYLQNLGQGPELLIRYENEEAVDDSQLPKDRFSAERLKGVDSTLKIQPAELGDSAVYLCASSFSSGGAREQFFGPGTRLTVL.